Each of the 32 T cell receptor beta chains below was sequenced from the same sample in a study of cytomegalovirus exposure and HLA in healthy donors. PCR was performed using 60 Vbeta and 13 Jbeta primers. Clones were read by immunoSEQ multiplex PCR, and TCRdb kept only the in-frame ones, dropping some. The sample contains 95,000 to 100,000 clones, 76% of which appear only once. Material for sequencing was PBMCs. The receptors were gathered from a man aged 35-49 years in good health and CMV-seronegative.

This rearrangement joins TRBV6-5 to TRBJ2-7; D possibly corresponds to TRBD2 (6 bases). The CDR3 has 15 residues. V lost 2 bases to trimming and J lost 2 bases, with 13 bases between them. The germline V gene encodes CDR1 MNHEY and CDR2 SVGAGI. The CDR3 sequence is CASSYSPTRTYEQYF. The CDR3 DNA follows: TGTGCCAGCAGTTACAGCCCGACTAGGACCTACGAGCAGTACTTC.

The rearrangement links TRBV6-6 to TRBJ1-1, with TRBD1 identical over 9 bases. V gave up 2 bases and J gave up 1 base; unmatched junction bases: 2. The CDR3 consists of 15 residues. The V gene's germline CDR1 is MNHNY and CDR2 SVGAGI (reference sequence). The CDR3 nucleotides read TGTGCCAGCAGTTACCGGGACAGGGAGAACACTGAAGCTTTCTTT. It codes for CASSYRDRENTEAFF.

The gene calls are TRBV9 and TRBJ2-3; the match to TRBD2 covers 8 bases. The germline CDR1 and CDR2 sequences are SGDLS and YYNGEE. This CDR3 has 16 residues. V was pared by 0 bases and J by 3 bases, with 6 bases of the junction left unmatched. The CDR3 is CASSVGAGEGTDTQYF. The CDR3 DNA is TGTGCCAGCAGCGTAGGAGCGGGAGAGGGGACAGATACGCAGTATTTT.

V usage is TRBV19 and J usage is TRBJ2-3; tentatively, D is TRBD1 (6 bases). Trimming removed 5 bases from V and 6 bases from J, with 18 bases in between. This CDR3 is built from 15 residues. Germline assignment: CDR1 LNHDA and CDR2 SQIVND (reference sequence). The CDR3 bases are TGTGCCAGTAGTTTAACAGGGTTGTTACTGGATACGCAGTATTTT. Its protein is CASSLTGLLLDTQYF.

In this sample, this clone turned up once. This rearrangement joins TRBV7-2 to TRBJ1-4; the D is unclear. The germline CDR1 and CDR2 sequences are SGHTA and FQGNSA. Trimming stripped 1 base from V and 8 bases from J, with 14 bases between. The CDR3 runs to 15 residues. The CDR3 nucleotides read TGTGCCAGCAGCTTAGGCTCGGGAGTTTCGGAAAAACTGTTTTTT. It specifies CASSLGSGVSEKLFF. Combining the CDR3 with reference TRBV7-2 and TRBJ1-4 gives the whole variable domain GAGVSQSPSNKVTEKGKDVELRCDPISGHTALYWYRQSLGQGLEFLIYFQGNSAPDKSGLPSDRFSAERTGGSVSTLTIQRTQQEDSAVYLCASSLGSGVSEKLFFGSGTQLSVL.

V usage is TRBV30 and J usage is TRBJ2-3; D uncertain. Germline assignment: CDR1 GTSNPN and CDR2 SVGIG (reference sequence). The CDR3 covers 15 residues. The V gene lost 0 bases and the J gene lost 0 bases, with 10 bases spanning the gap. The CDR3 DNA is TGTGCCTGGAGTGTAATGGCGGTTAGCACAGATACGCAGTATTTT. It yields the protein CAWSVMAVSTDTQYF.

V is TRBV7-2 and J is TRBJ1-2; possible D gene TRBD1, 6 bases. Between the trimmed V and J ends, which lost 3 bases and 4 bases, there was a span of 9 bases. Germline V lookup: CDR1 SGHTA, CDR2 FQGNSA. The CDR3 length is 13 residues. CDR3 protein: CASSLGAFYGYTF. The CDR3 DNA reads TGTGCCAGCAGCTTGGGGGCGTTCTATGGCTACACCTTC. The full variable domain, completed using reference TRBV7-2 and TRBJ1-2, is GAGVSQSPSNKVTEKGKDVELRCDPISGHTALYWYRQSLGQGLEFLIYFQGNSAPDKSGLPSDRFSAERTGGSVSTLTIQRTQQEDSAVYLCASSLGAFYGYTFGSGTRLTVV.

The genes are TRBV28 and TRBJ2-7; tentative D call: TRBD2 (5 bases). Per germline, CDR1 MDHEN and CDR2 SYDVKM. V was shortened by 2 bases and J by 2 bases, with 13 bases between the two germline ends. The CDR3 is made up of 15 amino acids. CDR3 protein: CASSLGGVTPYEQYF. The CDR3 DNA sequence: TGTGCCAGCAGTTTAGGAGGAGTAACGCCCTACGAGCAGTACTTC.

The genes are TRBV5-1 and TRBJ2-3; 11 bases line up with TRBD1. Trimming at V came to 5 bases and at J to 5 bases, leaving 7 bases not matched to a gene. Germline CDR1 reads SGHRS; CDR2 reads YFSETQ. There are 15 residues in the CDR3. CDR3 bases: TGCGCCAGCAGGTCCAGGACAGGGGGCGAAGATACGCAGTATTTT. This codes for CASRSRTGGEDTQYF.

Turning to this clone: The germline gene is not matched at one end of the junction; a read error may be the cause. The rearrangement joins TRBV7-9 to TRBJ2-7; 11 positions match TRBD2. The CDR3 sequence is 16 residues long. Germline V gene data show CDR1 as SEHNR and CDR2 as FQNEAQ (reference sequence). The CDR3 region is CSSSPKTSGTDYEQYF. In nucleotides, the CDR3 is TGTTCCAGCAGCCCCAAGACTAGCGGGACGGACTACGAGCAGTACTTC. The whole variable domain, filled in from reference TRBV7-9 and TRBJ2-7, reads DTGVSQNPRHKITKRGQNVTFRCDPISEHNRLYWYRQTLGQGPEFLTYFQNEAQLEKSRLLSDRFSAERPKGSFSTLEIQRTEQGDSAMYLCSSSPKTSGTDYEQYFGPGTRLTVT.

The chain employs TRBV30 and TRBJ2-7, with D tentatively TRBD2 (5 bases). This CDR3 is 11 amino acids long. V was shortened by 4 bases and J by 2 bases, with 6 bases between the two germline ends. Germline assignment: CDR1 GTSNPN and CDR2 SVGIG (reference sequence). The CDR3 is CAWKGAYEQYF. CDR3 DNA: TGTGCCTGGAAGGGAGCCTACGAGCAGTACTTC. The full variable domain, completed using reference TRBV30 and TRBJ2-7, is SQTIHQWPATLVQPVGSPLSLECTVEGTSNPNLYWYRQAAGRGLQLLFYSVGIGQISSEVPQNLSASRPQDRQFILSSKKLLLSDSGFYLCAWKGAYEQYFGPGTRLTVT.

The chain combines TRBV4-2 with TRBJ2-5; weak D call: TRBD1 (6 bases). The CDR3 covers 12 residues. Germline assignment: CDR1 LGHNA and CDR2 YNFKEQ. The ends were cut back, 5 bases at V and 4 bases at J, with 8 bases in the middle. The CDR3 protein is CASSTGRETQYF. As DNA, the CDR3 is TGTGCCAGCAGCACAGGGAGAGAGACCCAGTACTTC.

The chain recombines TRBV28 with TRBJ1-4; D possibly corresponds to TRBD1 (5 bases). CDR1 is MDHEN, CDR2 SYDVKM, per germline. V was shortened by 6 bases and J by 11 bases, with 16 bases between the two germline ends. CDR3 length: 13 residues. CDR3 coding DNA: TGTGCCAGCAGCCCGGGGGGGGTGGGGAAACTGTTTTTT. It translates to CASSPGGVGKLFF.

For this clone: The same CDR3 arises from other DNA sequences in this sample as well. The chain uses TRBV2 and TRBJ2-1; possibly TRBD2 for D (5 bases). This CDR3 comprises 15 residues. V gave up 5 bases and J gave up 0 bases, with 11 bases separating them. Germline lookup yields CDR1 SNHLY and CDR2 FYNNEI. CDR3 sequence: CASSRLSSSYNEQFF. Here the CDR3 DNA reads TGTGCCAGCAGTAGACTATCTAGCTCCTACAATGAGCAGTTCTTC.

The V gene is TRBV15, the J gene TRBJ2-1; 11 bases fit TRBD2. The germline V gene has CDR1 LNHNV and CDR2 YYDKDF (reference sequence). The CDR3 consists of 16 residues. V lost 3 bases to trimming and J lost 6 bases; unmatched junction nucleotides: 7. The CDR3 DNA reads TGTGCCACCAGCAGTCCCGGGACTAGCGGAAGCAATGAGCAGTTCTTC. Its translation: CATSSPGTSGSNEQFF.

This chain connects TRBV7-2 to TRBJ1-1; D is unresolved. The germline CDR1 and CDR2 sequences are SGHTA and FQGNSA. The CDR3 loop spans 17 amino acids. The germline V and J ends were trimmed by 5 bases and 5 bases, with 24 bases remaining between them. In DNA, the CDR3 is TGTGCCAGCAGCCCATCCGAACCGGGTTCCTGGTGGACTGAAGCTTTCTTT. Translated, it gives CASSPSEPGSWWTEAFF.

V and J are TRBV28 and TRBJ2-7; TRBD1 agrees at 9 bases. J gave up 5 bases and V 1 base, and 3 bases lay outside the gene matches. The CDR3 consists of 14 residues. Germline V gives CDR1 MDHEN, CDR2 SYDVKM. Here the CDR3 DNA reads TGTGCCAGCAGTTTATCCGGGACAGGGAACGAGCAGTACTTC. Its protein is CASSLSGTGNEQYF.

The chain combines TRBV9 with TRBJ2-7, with 11 nucleotides matching TRBD2. Germline assignment: CDR1 SGDLS and CDR2 YYNGEE. CDR3 length: 17 amino acids. Trimming removed 4 bases from V and 2 bases from J; junction bases left unmatched: 11. The CDR3 DNA is TGTGCCAGCAGCCCCTTCCCTAGCGGGGGGCTCACCTACGAGCAGTACTTC. Protein product: CASSPFPSGGLTYEQYF.

This clone was detected only once. The V gene is TRBV7-7, the J gene TRBJ2-2; tentatively, D is TRBD2 (6 bases). Germline CDR1 and CDR2: SSHAT and FNYEAQ (reference sequence). The V end was cut by 8 bases, the J end by 6 bases, with 10 bases between. The CDR3 is made up of 12 amino acids. The CDR3 loop reads CASAPGAGELFF. CDR3 coding DNA: TGTGCCAGCGCCCCGGGGGCCGGGGAGCTGTTTTTT. Variable domain in full (rest from reference TRBV7-7 and TRBJ2-2): GAGVSQSPRYKVTKRGQDVTLRCDPISSHATLYWYQQALGQGPEFLTYFNYEAQPDKSGLPSDRFSAERPEGSISTLTIQRTEQRDSAMYRCASAPGAGELFFGEGSRLTVL.

The rearrangement uses TRBV9 and TRBJ2-3, with 10 bases identical to TRBD2. The V and J ends lost 3 bases and 0 bases, in that order; junction bases with no gene match: 1. The V gene's germline CDR1 is SGDLS and CDR2 YYNGEE. CDR3 length: 15 amino acids. In nucleotides, the CDR3 is TGTGCCAGCAGCGAGACTAGCGGGAGCACAGATACGCAGTATTTT. Translation: CASSETSGSTDTQYF.

The chain employs TRBV5-1 and TRBJ2-3; 9 nucleotides line up with TRBD1. V lost 2 bases, J lost 6 bases, and 7 bases stayed unmatched. Germline CDR1 SGHRS, CDR2 YFSETQ. This CDR3 is 15 amino acids long. CDR3 protein: CASSLQGAGMDTQYF. The CDR3 DNA follows: TGCGCCAGCAGCTTACAGGGGGCAGGGATGGATACGCAGTATTTT.

This chain connects TRBV5-1 to TRBJ2-2; weak D call: TRBD1 (5 bases). This CDR3 has 15 residues. V was shortened by 0 bases and J by 5 bases, with 11 bases between the two germline ends. The germline CDR1 and CDR2 sequences are SGHRS and YFSETQ. CDR3 amino acids: CASSLAQGRTGELFF. CDR3 in DNA: TGCGCCAGCAGCTTGGCGCAGGGCCGAACCGGGGAGCTGTTTTTT.

This rearrangement joins TRBV7-3 to TRBJ1-5; D uncertain. The V gene lost 0 bases and the J gene lost 5 bases, with 11 bases spanning the gap. The CDR3 is 15 amino acids. CDR1 SGHTA and CDR2 FQGTGA come from the germline V gene. CDR3 coding DNA: TGTGCCAGCAGCTTAACGTCACAGTCCGATCAGCCCCAGCATTTT. Its protein is CASSLTSQSDQPQHF.

The chain employs TRBV7-9 and TRBJ1-5; TRBD1 matches 9 bases. The CDR3 length is 16 residues. J was trimmed by 1 base and V by 1 base; bases with no gene match: 2. Germline CDR1 reads SEHNR; CDR2 reads FQNEAQ (reference sequence). The CDR3 protein is CASSLGTGASNQPQHF. CDR3 in DNA: TGTGCCAGCAGCTTAGGGACAGGGGCCAGCAATCAGCCCCAGCATTTT.

This rearrangement joins TRBV19 to TRBJ2-1, with TRBD1 as a possible D gene (6 bases). The CDR3 has 15 amino acids. With 8 bases removed from V and 4 bases from J, the gap between germline ends came to 18 bases. Per the germline V gene, CDR1 is LNHDA and CDR2 is SQIVND (reference sequence). The CDR3 region is CASRAGQGPYNEQFF. DNA of the CDR3: TGTGCCAGTCGGGCTGGGCAGGGGCCTTACAATGAGCAGTTCTTC.

The gene calls are TRBV5-1 and TRBJ1-1; 12 nucleotides align to TRBD1. The CDR3 runs 17 residues. Germline V gene sequence: CDR1 SGHRS, CDR2 YFSETQ. V was clipped by 0 bases and J by 3 bases; unmatched bases: 6. This CDR3 reads CASSLVGTGGRDTEAFF. CDR3 nucleotides: TGCGCCAGCAGCTTGGTTGGGACAGGGGGCAGGGACACTGAAGCTTTCTTT.

The chain employs TRBV4-3 and TRBJ2-7; 13 bases fit TRBD2. This CDR3 spans 17 amino acids. After removal of 0 bases from V and 0 bases from J, the junction contained 2 bases not matched to a gene. CDR1 and CDR2 from the germline V gene are LGHNA and YSLEER. CDR3 bases: TGCGCCAGCAGCCAAGATTGGACTAGCGGGGGCTCCTACGAGCAGTACTTC. Translated: CASSQDWTSGGSYEQYF.

The chain links TRBV7-2 to TRBJ2-7, with 7 positions matching TRBD2. With V trimmed by 5 bases and J by 3 bases, 13 bases remained unmatched. CDR1 and CDR2 from the germline V gene are SGHTA and FQGNSA. There are 16 residues in the CDR3. The CDR3 region has the DNA TGTGCCAGCAGCATAGGAGGCGGGAGACTGGTCTACGAGCAGTACTTC. Translated, it gives CASSIGGGRLVYEQYF.

The chain recombines TRBV9 with TRBJ2-7; 8 nucleotides line up with TRBD2. The CDR3 has 11 residues. V gave up 3 bases and J gave up 12 bases; unmatched junction bases: 5. Germline V gene data show CDR1 as SGDLS and CDR2 as YYNGEE. The CDR3 sequence: CASSAGGHRYF. CDR3 DNA: TGTGCCAGCAGCGCGGGGGGGCATAGGTACTTC.

V usage is TRBV27 and J usage is TRBJ1-2, with D perhaps TRBD1 (5 bases). The germline V and J ends were trimmed by 2 bases and 4 bases, with 14 bases remaining between them. CDR1 and CDR2 from the germline V gene are MNHEY and SMNVEV (reference sequence). This CDR3 spans 15 amino acids. The CDR3 coding sequence is TGTGCCAGCAGTTTAAGTCTCTTGGGGGGCTATGGCTACACCTTC. This translates into CASSLSLLGGYGYTF.

The V call is TRBV27, the J call TRBJ2-1, with TRBD2 matching 7 bases. V was clipped by 4 bases and J by 0 bases; unmatched bases: 9. This CDR3 spans 17 amino acids. CDR1 is MNHEY and CDR2 is SMNVEV in the germline V gene (reference sequence). In nucleotides, the CDR3 is TGTGCCAGCAGTTCCGTGGGACTATCGAGCTCCTACAATGAGCAGTTCTTC. Amino acid sequence: CASSSVGLSSSYNEQFF.

The chain couples TRBV30 to TRBJ2-5, with D unresolved. The CDR3 extends over 14 amino acids. CDR1 and CDR2 (germline): GTSNPN, SVGIG (reference sequence). Trimming cost V 2 bases and J 4 bases, with 14 bases left between them. This CDR3 reads CAWSPSLPGETQYF. CDR3 bases: TGTGCCTGGAGTCCATCCCTACCAGGAGAGACCCAGTACTTC.